This T cell receptor (beta chain) was identified during a study of cytomegalovirus exposure and HLA in healthy donors. The donors gave bone marrow, and they were healthy. Germline CDR1 SGHAT, CDR2 FQNNGV. This CDR3 contains 15 residues. J lost 6 bases, V lost 1 base, and 5 bases had no gene match. PCR amplification relied on 60 Vbeta primers (plus 13 Jbeta primers). In the original analysis: An analysis performed later counted roughly 80 million unique TCR beta chains (around 11 million of them shared). This table comes from immunoSEQ multiplex PCR, and its TCRdb copy is limited to in-frame clones, with some not included. Clone size and V and J calls were adopted from that table, with D and trimming inferred from the DNA. The repertoire holds about 140,000 clones, with about four fifths as singletons.

The sequence came from a man aged 40-50 years in good health and CMV-seronegative. The sample taken for sequencing was PBMCs. This chain joins TRBV11-2 and TRBJ1-1; the match to TRBD1 covers 10 bases. The CDR3 DNA reads as TGTGCCAGCAGCTTAGGGGACAGGGGAATAGCTGAAGCTTTCTTT. Encoded protein: CASSLGDRGIAEAFF.